The T cell receptor beta chain under discussion was sequenced for a study of OX40 agonist ivuxolimab in advanced cancers. The wider study: Ivuxolimab was delivered to patients intravenously every 2 weeks at doses spanning 0.01 to 10 mg/kg.

Method: immunoSEQ multiplex PCR; TCRdb's copy keeps in-frame clones and lacks some. In the table there are roughly 48,000 clones, more than 80% of which are singletons. This CDR3 is built from 13 residues. The trim removed 0 bases at V and 12 bases at J, leaving 7 bases unmatched. Germline values: CDR1 SGHAT, CDR2 FQNNGV. The receptor was isolated from an adult with an advanced solid tumor such as melanoma, head and neck, liver or kidney cancer. V usage is TRBV11-2 and J usage is TRBJ1-1; TRBD1 matches 7 bases. Sequenced here: CD4+ or CD8+ T cells sorted from blood, sampled in a trial of the OX40 agonist ivuxolimab. Here the CDR3 reads CASSLELGTVSFF. The CDR3 DNA is TGTGCCAGCAGCTTAGAACTCGGGACAGTCTCTTTCTTT.